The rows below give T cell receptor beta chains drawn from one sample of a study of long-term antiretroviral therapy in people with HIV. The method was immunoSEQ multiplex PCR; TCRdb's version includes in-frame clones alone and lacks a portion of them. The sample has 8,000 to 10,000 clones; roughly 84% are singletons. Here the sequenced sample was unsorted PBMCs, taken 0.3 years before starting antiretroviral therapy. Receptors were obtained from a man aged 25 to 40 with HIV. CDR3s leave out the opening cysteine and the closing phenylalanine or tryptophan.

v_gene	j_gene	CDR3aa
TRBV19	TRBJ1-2	ASSTFPTGTNYGYT
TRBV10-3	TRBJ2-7	AIKPGLAGGFQTYEQY
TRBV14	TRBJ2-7	ASSQSQGGEQY
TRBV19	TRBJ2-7	ASGIKPGQAYEQY
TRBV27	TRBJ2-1	ASSHGSMNEQF
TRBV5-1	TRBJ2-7	ASSLVSSSYEQY
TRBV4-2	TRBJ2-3	ASSQRQGLGTDTQY
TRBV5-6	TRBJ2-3	ASSLVRGLGRDTQY
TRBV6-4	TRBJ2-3	ASSLLGGDTQY
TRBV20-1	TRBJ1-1	SALDAEAF
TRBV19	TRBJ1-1	ASSIRDRARAEAF
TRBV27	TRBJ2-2	ASSLWASGGTGELF
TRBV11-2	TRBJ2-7	ASSQKEGFSSYEQY
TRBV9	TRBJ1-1	ASSVRWGGTEAF
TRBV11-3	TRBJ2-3	ASSLRGGSPLTDTQY
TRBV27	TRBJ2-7	ASSLRWGGAFLRFMYEQY
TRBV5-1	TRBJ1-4	ASSWGDRSRGEKLF
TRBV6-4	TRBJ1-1	ASSPERGGSEAF
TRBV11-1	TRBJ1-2	ASSLDSFYTGYT
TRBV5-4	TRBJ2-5	ASSLGREALSETQY
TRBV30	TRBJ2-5	AWSPGQGRETQY
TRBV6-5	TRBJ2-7	ASSYSVQTYEQY
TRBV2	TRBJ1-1	ASSVGIMNTEAF
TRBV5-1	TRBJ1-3	ASSLGAGGAENTIY
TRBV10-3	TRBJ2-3	ATSADTQY
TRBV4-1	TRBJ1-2	ASSQDSLLGAGYT